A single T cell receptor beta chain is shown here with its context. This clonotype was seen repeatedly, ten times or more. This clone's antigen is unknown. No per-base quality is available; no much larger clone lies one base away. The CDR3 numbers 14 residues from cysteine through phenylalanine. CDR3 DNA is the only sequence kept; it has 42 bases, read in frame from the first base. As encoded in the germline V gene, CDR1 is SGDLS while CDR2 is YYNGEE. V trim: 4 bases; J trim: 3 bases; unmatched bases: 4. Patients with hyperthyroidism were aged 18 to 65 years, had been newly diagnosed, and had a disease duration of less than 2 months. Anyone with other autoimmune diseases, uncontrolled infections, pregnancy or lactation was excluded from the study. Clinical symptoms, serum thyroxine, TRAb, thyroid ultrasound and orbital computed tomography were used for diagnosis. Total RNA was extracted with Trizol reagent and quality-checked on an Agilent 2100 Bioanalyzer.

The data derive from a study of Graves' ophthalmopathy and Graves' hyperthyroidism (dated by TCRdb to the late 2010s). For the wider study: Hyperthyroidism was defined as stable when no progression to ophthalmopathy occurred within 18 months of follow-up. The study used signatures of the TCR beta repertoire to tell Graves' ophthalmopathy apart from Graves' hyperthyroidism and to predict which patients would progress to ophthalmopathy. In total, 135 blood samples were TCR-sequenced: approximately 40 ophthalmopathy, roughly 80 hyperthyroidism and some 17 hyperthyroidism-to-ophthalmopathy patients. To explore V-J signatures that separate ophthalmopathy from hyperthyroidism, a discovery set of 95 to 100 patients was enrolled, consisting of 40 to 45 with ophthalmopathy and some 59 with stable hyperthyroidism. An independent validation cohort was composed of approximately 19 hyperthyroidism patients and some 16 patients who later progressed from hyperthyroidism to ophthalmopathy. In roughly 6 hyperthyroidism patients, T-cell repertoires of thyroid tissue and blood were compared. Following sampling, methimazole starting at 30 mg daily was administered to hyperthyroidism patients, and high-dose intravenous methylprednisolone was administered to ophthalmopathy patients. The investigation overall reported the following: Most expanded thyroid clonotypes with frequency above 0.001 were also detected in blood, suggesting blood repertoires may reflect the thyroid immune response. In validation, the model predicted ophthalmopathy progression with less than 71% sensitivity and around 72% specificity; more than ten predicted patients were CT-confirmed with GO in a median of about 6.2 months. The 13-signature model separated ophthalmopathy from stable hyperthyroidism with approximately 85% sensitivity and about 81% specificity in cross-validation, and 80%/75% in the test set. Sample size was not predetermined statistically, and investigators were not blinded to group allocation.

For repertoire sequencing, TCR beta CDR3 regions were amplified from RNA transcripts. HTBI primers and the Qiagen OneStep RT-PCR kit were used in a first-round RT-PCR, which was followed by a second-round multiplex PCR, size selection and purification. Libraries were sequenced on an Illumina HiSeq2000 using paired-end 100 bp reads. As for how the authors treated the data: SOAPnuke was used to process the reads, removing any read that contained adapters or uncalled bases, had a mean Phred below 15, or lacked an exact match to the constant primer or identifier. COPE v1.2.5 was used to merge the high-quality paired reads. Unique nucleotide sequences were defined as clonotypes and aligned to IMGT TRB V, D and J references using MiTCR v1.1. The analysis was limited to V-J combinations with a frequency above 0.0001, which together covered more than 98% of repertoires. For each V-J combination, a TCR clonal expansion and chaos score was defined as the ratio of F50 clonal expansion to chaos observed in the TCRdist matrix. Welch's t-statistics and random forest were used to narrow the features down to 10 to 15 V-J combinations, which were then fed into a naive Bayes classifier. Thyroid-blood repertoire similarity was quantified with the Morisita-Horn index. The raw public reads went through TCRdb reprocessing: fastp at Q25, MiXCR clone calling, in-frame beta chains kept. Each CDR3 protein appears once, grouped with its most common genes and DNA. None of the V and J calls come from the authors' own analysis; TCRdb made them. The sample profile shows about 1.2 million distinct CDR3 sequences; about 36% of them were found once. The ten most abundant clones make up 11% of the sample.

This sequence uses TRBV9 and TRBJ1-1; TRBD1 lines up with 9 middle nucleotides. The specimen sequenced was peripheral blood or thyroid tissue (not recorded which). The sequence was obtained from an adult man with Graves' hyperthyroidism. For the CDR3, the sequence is CASSKRQGDTEAFF. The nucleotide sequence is TGTGCCAGCAGCAAGCGACAGGGGGACACTGAAGCTTTCTTT. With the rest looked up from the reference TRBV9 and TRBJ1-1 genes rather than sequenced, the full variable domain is DSGVTQTPKHLITATGQRVTLRCSPRSGDLSVYWYQQSLDQGLQFLIQYYNGEERAKGNILERFSAQQFPDLHSELNLSSLELGDSALYFCASSKRQGDTEAFFGQGTRLTVV.